The TCR beta chain described here comes from a study of long-term antiretroviral therapy in people with HIV. The wider study: Earliest sampling preceded the 2015 immediate-ART recommendation by about a decade.

The V end lost 2 bases, the J end lost 5 bases, and 16 bases lay between the germline ends. CDR3 size: 16 residues. Germline CDR1 SGHDT, CDR2 YYEEEE. Samples were assayed with immunoSEQ v3.0 at survey level. The study targeted about 40,000-55,000 T-cell genomes per sample in sequencing. Repertoires were generated with immunoSEQ multiplex PCR, while TCRdb's copy carries only in-frame clones and drops some. Of approximately 18,000 clones in the sample, roughly 91% were seen once. The sequence was collected from a man over 45 with HIV. The rearrangement links TRBV5-6 to TRBJ1-4, with a possible D match to TRBD1 (5 bases). Sequencing was performed on unsorted PBMCs, taken 3 years after starting antiretroviral therapy. The CDR3 coding sequence is TGTGCCAGCAGCTTCGGCCCAGCCGGGACGAATGAAAAACTGTTTTTT. It translates to CASSFGPAGTNEKLFF.